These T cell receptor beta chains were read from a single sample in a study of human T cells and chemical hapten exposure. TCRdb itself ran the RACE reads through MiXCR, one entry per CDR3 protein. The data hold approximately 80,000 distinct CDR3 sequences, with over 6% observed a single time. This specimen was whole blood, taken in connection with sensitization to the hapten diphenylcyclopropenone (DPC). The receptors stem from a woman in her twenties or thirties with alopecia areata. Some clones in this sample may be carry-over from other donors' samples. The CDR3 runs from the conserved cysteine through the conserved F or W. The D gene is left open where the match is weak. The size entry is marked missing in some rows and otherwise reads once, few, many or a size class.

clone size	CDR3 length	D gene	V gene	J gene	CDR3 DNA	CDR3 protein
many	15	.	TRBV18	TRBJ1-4	TGTGCCAGCTCACCACCGCGGGGCATGAATGAAAAACTGTTTTTT	CASSPPRGMNEKLFF
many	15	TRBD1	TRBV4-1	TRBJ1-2	TGCGCCAGCAGCTCCCCGGGACAGGGCAGGGAAGGCTACACCTTC	CASSSPGQGREGYTF
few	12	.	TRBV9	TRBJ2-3	TGTGCCAGCAGCGTAGTGGGAATGCCGCAGTATTTT	CASSVVGMPQYF
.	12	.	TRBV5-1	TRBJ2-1	TGCGCCAGCAGCCCTTACTACAATGAGCAGTTCTTC	CASSPYYNEQFF
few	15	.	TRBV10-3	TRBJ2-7	TGTGCCATCAGTGGAGGGGCGGGGAAAACCTACGAGCAGTACTTC	CAISGGAGKTYEQYF
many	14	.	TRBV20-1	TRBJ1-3	TGCAGTGCCCCAGGGGTCAACTCTGGAAACACCATATATTTT	CSAPGVNSGNTIYF
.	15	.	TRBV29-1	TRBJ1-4	TGCAGCGTTGAAGTAAGAGGGGTCACTAATGAAAAACTGTTTTTT	CSVEVRGVTNEKLFF
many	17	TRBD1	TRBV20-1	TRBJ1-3	TGCAGTGCTAGAGATAGGGACAGGGACCTCTCTGGAAACACCATATATTTT	CSARDRDRDLSGNTIYF
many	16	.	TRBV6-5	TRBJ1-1	TGTGCCAGCAGTTACGTCCCCCGGACGGTCGAGCATGAAGCTTTCTTT	CASSYVPRTVEHEAFF
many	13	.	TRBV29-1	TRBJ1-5	TGCAGCGTTCCGGGGGCTGGCAATCAGCCCCAGCATTTT	CSVPGAGNQPQHF
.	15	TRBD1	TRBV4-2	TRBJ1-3	TGTGCCAGCAGCGCACAGGGGGACTCTGGAAACACCATATATTTT	CASSAQGDSGNTIYF
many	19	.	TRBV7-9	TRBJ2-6	TGTGCCAGCAGCTCTCCTTGGCAGGGCCTTTCCTCTGGGGCCAACGTCCTGACTTTC	CASSSPWQGLSSGANVLTF
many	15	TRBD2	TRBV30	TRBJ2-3	TGTGCCTGGAAGGCGACTAGCGGGGGGCCAGGATCGCAGTATTTT	CAWKATSGGPGSQYF
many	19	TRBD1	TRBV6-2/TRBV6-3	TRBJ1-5	TGTGCCAGCAGTGACGCCGGGACAGGGATGTCCGATAGCAATCAGCCCCAGCATTTT	CASSDAGTGMSDSNQPQHF
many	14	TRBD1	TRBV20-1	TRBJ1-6	TGCAGTGCTAGACCGACAGGGAGTAGTTCACCCCTCCACTTT	CSARPTGSSSPLHF
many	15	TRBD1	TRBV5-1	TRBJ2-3	TGCGCCAGCAGCTTGAGCTCTGACCGGGACAGGGGGGAGTATTTT	CASSLSSDRDRGEYF
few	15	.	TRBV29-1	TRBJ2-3	TGCAGCGTTGAATTGGGACTGGGGGTCACAGATACGCAGTATTTT	CSVELGLGVTDTQYF
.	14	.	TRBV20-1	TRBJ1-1	TGCAGTGCGACACCACAGGGTTGGGGCACTGAAGCTTTCTTT	CSATPQGWGTEAFF
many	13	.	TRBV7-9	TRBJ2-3	TGTGCCAGCAGCTGGCCTATGGCAGATACGCAGTATTTT	CASSWPMADTQYF
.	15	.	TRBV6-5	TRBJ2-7	TGTGCCAGCAGTCCAACCGGGACAAATACCTACGAGCAGTACTTC	CASSPTGTNTYEQYF
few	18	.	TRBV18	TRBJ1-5	TGTGCCAGCTCATCAAACCCCGGGTTTCAGGATAGCAATCAGCCCCAGCATTTT	CASSSNPGFQDSNQPQHF
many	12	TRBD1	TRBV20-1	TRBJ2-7	TGCAGTGCTGCGACAGGGGGATACGAGCAGTACTTC	CSAATGGYEQYF
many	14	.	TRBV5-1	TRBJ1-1	TGCGCCAGCAGCTTTGGGGGGTTGAACACTGAAGCTTTCTTT	CASSFGGLNTEAFF
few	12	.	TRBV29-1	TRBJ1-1	TGCAGCGGAGGCAGGGAGGGCACTGAAGCTTTCTTT	CSGGREGTEAFF
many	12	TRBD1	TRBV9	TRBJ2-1	TGTGCCAGCAGCAAGACAGGGGATGAGCAGTTCTTC	CASSKTGDEQFF
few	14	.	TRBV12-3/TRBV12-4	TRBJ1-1	TGTGCCAGCAGCCTCATAGTTGTAGACAAAGAAGCTTTCTTT	CASSLIVVDKEAFF
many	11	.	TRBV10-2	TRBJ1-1	TGCGCCAGCGGGGGGGGCACTGAAGCTTTCTTT	CASGGGTEAFF
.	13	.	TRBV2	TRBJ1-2	TGTGCCAGCAGTGAAAGAACCATTCATGGCTACACCTTC	CASSERTIHGYTF
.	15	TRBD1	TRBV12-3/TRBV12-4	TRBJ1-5	TGTGCCAGCAGTAACAGGGGGCGGGGAAATCAGCCCCAGCATTTT	CASSNRGRGNQPQHF
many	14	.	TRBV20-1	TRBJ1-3	TGCAGTGCTAGCGACAGCCTCTCTGGAAACACCATATATTTT	CSASDSLSGNTIYF
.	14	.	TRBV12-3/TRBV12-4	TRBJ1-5	TGTGCCAGCAGCCTCTACGGACGGGAGGATGGCCAGCATTTT	CASSLYGREDGQHF
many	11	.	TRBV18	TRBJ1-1	TGTGCCAGCTCACCTTGGAGAGAAGCTTTCTTT	CASSPWREAFF
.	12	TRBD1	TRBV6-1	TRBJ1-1	TGTGCCATCGGACAGGGATTCACTGAAGCTTTCTTT	CAIGQGFTEAFF
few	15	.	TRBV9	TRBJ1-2	TGTGCCAGCAGCGTAGGTACAGGATGGCACAATGGCTACACCTTC	CASSVGTGWHNGYTF
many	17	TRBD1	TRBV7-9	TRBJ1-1	TGTGCCAGCAGCTTACCAAAACGACAGGGCTGGAACACTGAAGCTTTCTTT	CASSLPKRQGWNTEAFF
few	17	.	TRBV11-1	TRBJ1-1	TGTGCCAGCAGCTTAGGGGGGGTCCAAGCCCCGAACACTGAAGCTTTCTTT	CASSLGGVQAPNTEAFF
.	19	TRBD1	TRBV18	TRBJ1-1	TGTGCCAGCTCACCCTACGAAGTAAGACAGGGGGGCATGAACACTGAAGCTTTCTTT	CASSPYEVRQGGMNTEAFF
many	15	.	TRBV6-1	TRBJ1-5	TGTGCCAGCAGTGAAAACGGACGGGTTAATCAGCCCCAGCATTTT	CASSENGRVNQPQHF
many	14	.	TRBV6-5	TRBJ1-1	TGTGCCAGCAGTTACAACAGGGCGAACACTGAAGCTTTCTTT	CASSYNRANTEAFF
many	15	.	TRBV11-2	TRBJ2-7	TGTGCCAGCAGCTTAACAGGGCCCAGTATCTACGAGCAGTACTTC	CASSLTGPSIYEQYF
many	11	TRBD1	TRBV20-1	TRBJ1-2	TGCAGTGGACAGGGAGGCTATGGCTACACCTTC	CSGQGGYGYTF
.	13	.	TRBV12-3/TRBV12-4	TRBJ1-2	TGTGCCAGCAGTTTGGTGGGGAGCTATGGCTACACCTTC	CASSLVGSYGYTF
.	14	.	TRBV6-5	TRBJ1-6	TGTGCCAGCAGTTACCCGGGGGAAAGTTCACCCCTCCACTTT	CASSYPGESSPLHF
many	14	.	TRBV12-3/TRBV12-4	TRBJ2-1	TGTGCCAGCAGTTTAGGGCAGGGCAGCAATGAGCAGTTCTTC	CASSLGQGSNEQFF
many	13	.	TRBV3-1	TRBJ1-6	TGTGCCAGCAGCCAAGATCTGGTTTCACCCCTCCACTTT	CASSQDLVSPLHF
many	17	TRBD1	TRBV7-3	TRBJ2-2	TGTGCCAGCAGCTCTCGCCCAGACAGGGGGCGTAACGGGGAGCTGTTTTTT	CASSSRPDRGRNGELFF
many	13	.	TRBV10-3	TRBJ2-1	TGTGCCATCAGAGACCCCTCCTACAATGAGCAGTTCTTC	CAIRDPSYNEQFF
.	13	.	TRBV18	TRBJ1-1	TGTGCCAGCTCACCTTCTGACGTCAGAGAAGCTTTCTTT	CASSPSDVREAFF
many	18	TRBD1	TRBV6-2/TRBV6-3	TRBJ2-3	TGTGCCAGCAGCTATTACAGGGGGCGCGGTTCCCCCACAGATACGCAGTATTTT	CASSYYRGRGSPTDTQYF
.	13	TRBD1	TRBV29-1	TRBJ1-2	TGCAGCGTTGAAACGGACAGGGGGTATGGCTACACCTTC	CSVETDRGYGYTF
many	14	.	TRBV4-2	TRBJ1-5	TGTGCCAGCAGTACGGGATATAGCAATCAGCCCCAGCATTTT	CASSTGYSNQPQHF
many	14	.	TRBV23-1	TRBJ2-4	TGCGCCAGCAGTAGCGGGACAGACAAAAACATTCAGTACTTC	CASSSGTDKNIQYF
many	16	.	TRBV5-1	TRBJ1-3	TGCGCCAGCAGCTTGGAATCAAAACCCTCTGGAAACACCATATATTTT	CASSLESKPSGNTIYF
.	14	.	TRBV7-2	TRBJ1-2	TGTGCCAGCAGCTTACCCGGGACGGGGTTTGGCTACACCTTC	CASSLPGTGFGYTF
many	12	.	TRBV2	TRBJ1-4	TGTGCCAGCAGTGAAGGCCCGAGGGGACTGTTTTTT	CASSEGPRGLFF